Detailed here is one TCR beta chain. Its specificity is not known. Measured with immunoSEQ multiplex PCR; TCRdb has only the in-frame clones, and not every one. This sample carries 200,000 or so clones, 75% to 90% of them seen once, and the ten largest clones take about 7%. V was clipped by 3 bases and J by 3 bases; unmatched bases: 3. In germline, CDR1 is SGHRS, CDR2 YFSETQ. The CDR3 is made up of 14 amino acids. This entry belongs to a study of cytomegalovirus exposure and HLA in healthy donors. The donors were in the approximately 120-subject validation cohort; that cohort was separate from the 666-subject first cohort. Study-wide findings and caveats: Generally TCR sequences proved uncommon, though certain public TCRs appeared in numerous donors.

The chain has TRBV5-1 and TRBJ2-7; TRBD1 matches 10 bases. This receptor was identified in a man younger than 35 in good health and CMV-seropositive. The sample was PBMCs. Here the CDR3 reads CASSSGTGVYEQYF. In DNA form, the CDR3 reads TGCGCCAGCAGCTCGGGGACAGGGGTCTACGAGCAGTACTTC.